The 29 T cell receptor beta chains reported below all come from one sample, sequenced in a study of shared clonotypes between healthy human individuals. Sequencing used immunoSEQ multiplex PCR; TCRdb keeps in-frame clones, though not all of them. Here the sample spans about 2.4 million clones, around 90% being singletons. The sample comprised naive CD4+ T cells sorted from blood. Subset denoted: CD45RA+ positively selected. The source is a man between 18 and 29 years old in good health.

This clone was counted a single time. V is TRBV12-5 and J is TRBJ2-7; D is possibly TRBD2 (6 bases). The germline V gene has CDR1 LGHNT and CDR2 FRNRAP. This CDR3 contains 14 residues. V was pared by 4 bases and J by 5 bases, with 15 bases between. The CDR3 sequence is CASGSRDAKDEQYF. The CDR3 DNA follows: TGTGCTAGTGGTTCGCGGGACGCTAAAGACGAGCAGTACTTC.

For this clone: At one end the junction does not follow the germline gene, possibly because of a read error. The J gene is TRBJ2-7, the V gene TRBV11-2; D gene uncertain. This CDR3 has 11 amino acids. The germline gives CDR1 SGHAT, CDR2 FQNNGV. The CDR3 loop is CASSIAGPASF. The CDR3 DNA is TGTGCCAGCAGCATAGCAGGCCCGGCTAGCTTC.

J is TRBJ2-7 and V is TRBV7-9; 9 bases line up with TRBD1. The ends lost 2 bases at V and 5 bases at J; junction bases unmatched: 10. The CDR3 has 16 residues. CDR1 is SEHNR, CDR2 FQNEAQ, per germline (reference sequence). In DNA form, the CDR3 reads TGTGCCAGCAGCTTAAAAGGGGGACAGGGAAGGAACGAGCAGTACTTC. Its translation is CASSLKGGQGRNEQYF.

The V and J genes are TRBV7-3 and TRBJ1-1; D ambiguous. Trimming removed 2 bases from V and 4 bases from J, with 14 bases in between. The CDR3 has 15 residues. The germline V gene has CDR1 SGHTA and CDR2 FQGTGA. CDR3 bases: TGTGCCAGCAGCTTATCGGAAAGGGCGGGCACTGAAGCTTTCTTT. This codes for CASSLSERAGTEAFF.

The V gene is TRBV7-2, the J gene TRBJ1-4, with 10 bases lining up with TRBD1. Losses at the gene ends were 6 bases for V and 3 bases for J; bases not matched to a gene: 4. The germline V gene encodes CDR1 SGHTA and CDR2 FQGNSA. The CDR3 covers 15 residues. The chain's CDR3 is CASRPGQGANEKLFF. The CDR3 DNA is TGTGCCAGCAGACCCGGACAGGGGGCTAATGAAAAACTGTTTTTT.

Note on this clone: This sample also contains other DNA sequences that code for the same CDR3. The rearrangement links TRBV27 to TRBJ2-3; possible D gene TRBD2, 6 bases. CDR1 and CDR2 from the germline V gene are MNHEY and SMNVEV (reference sequence). CDR3 length equals 12 residues. V lost 2 bases and J lost 6, with 6 bases in between. The CDR3 sequence is CASSLRGDTQYF. As DNA, the CDR3 is TGTGCCAGCAGTTTACGGGGGGATACGCAGTATTTT.

In regard to this clone: Other DNA sequences within the sample encode an identical CDR3. This sequence joins TRBV25-1 and TRBJ2-3; 8 nucleotides align to TRBD1. V was clipped by 1 base and J by 3 bases; unmatched bases: 3. The CDR3 totals 15 residues. Looked up from germline, CDR1 is MGHDK and CDR2 is SYGVNS. The CDR3 reads CASSESGGRTDTQYF. DNA of the CDR3: TGTGCCAGCAGTGAATCAGGGGGCAGAACAGATACGCAGTATTTT.

This chain connects TRBV11-1 to TRBJ1-1; D is perhaps TRBD1 (5 bases). The V end lost 5 bases, the J end lost 4 bases, and 14 bases lay between the germline ends. There are 14 residues in the CDR3. Germline CDR1 reads SGHAT; CDR2 reads FQDESV (reference sequence). The CDR3 DNA reads TGTGCCAGCAGCCTACAGTTCGGGGCCACTGAAGCTTTCTTT. Translating it yields CASSLQFGATEAFF.

The chain couples TRBV28 to TRBJ2-3; D uncertain. Trimming shortened V by 5 bases and J by 5 bases, and 8 bases separated the two germline ends. The CDR3 spans 12 residues. Germline assignment: CDR1 MDHEN and CDR2 SYDVKM. The CDR3 sequence: CASSPVRDTQYF. The CDR3 DNA reads as TGTGCCAGCAGTCCCGTTCGAGATACGCAGTATTTT.

This clone was observed a single time. The rearrangement joins TRBV7-2 to TRBJ2-3, with D possibly matching TRBD2 (6 bases). CDR1 is SGHTA and CDR2 is FQGNSA in the germline V gene. Trimming pared 4 bases from V and 0 bases from J, leaving 11 bases between. This CDR3 has 15 residues. CDR3 DNA sequence: TGTGCCAGCAGCTCTGCCGGGACTAGCACAGATACGCAGTATTTT. Translation: CASSSAGTSTDTQYF. Supplemented by reference TRBV7-2 and TRBJ2-3, the full variable domain reads GAGVSQSPSNKVTEKGKDVELRCDPISGHTALYWYRQSLGQGLEFLIYFQGNSAPDKSGLPSDRFSAERTGGSVSTLTIQRTQQEDSAVYLCASSSAGTSTDTQYFGPGTRLTVL.

This chain uses TRBV19 with TRBJ2-1; possibly TRBD1 for D (6 bases). CDR1 LNHDA and CDR2 SQIVND come from the germline V gene (reference sequence). CDR3 size: 15 residues. The ends were cut back, 7 bases at V and 5 bases at J, with 18 bases in the middle. CDR3 amino acids: CASTQTGRQHNEQFF. The CDR3 DNA is TGTGCCAGTACTCAAACAGGGCGCCAACACAATGAGCAGTTCTTC. Complete variable domain (other parts from reference TRBV19 and TRBJ2-1): DGGITQSPKYLFRKEGQNVTLSCEQNLNHDAMYWYRQDPGQGLRLIYYSQIVNDFQKGDIAEGYSVSREKKESFPLTVTSAQKNPTAFYLCASTQTGRQHNEQFFGPGTRLTVL.

The chain combines TRBV12-5 with TRBJ2-3; TRBD2 might be the D (6 bases). This CDR3 region has 13 residues. The V end lost 8 bases, the J end lost 2 bases, and 11 bases lay between the germline ends. From germline, CDR1 is LGHNT and CDR2 FRNRAP. CDR3 DNA: TGTGCTAGTTCTAGCGCCAACACAGATACGCAGTATTTT. It codes for CASSSANTDTQYF.

The CDR3 loop reads CASSSGRRTGELFF. The CDR3 DNA sequence: TGTGCCAGTAGTAGCGGGAGACGGACCGGGGAGCTGTTTTTT. The V and J genes are TRBV19 and TRBJ2-2; 7 nucleotides agree with TRBD2. With V trimmed by 4 bases and J by 5 bases, 4 bases remained unmatched. Germline V lookup: CDR1 LNHDA, CDR2 SQIVND (reference sequence). The CDR3 consists of 14 residues. Supplemented by reference TRBV19 and TRBJ2-2, the full variable domain reads DGGITQSPKYLFRKEGQNVTLSCEQNLNHDAMYWYRQDPGQGLRLIYYSQIVNDFQKGDIAEGYSVSREKKESFPLTVTSAQKNPTAFYLCASSSGRRTGELFFGEGSRLTVL.

The V and J genes are TRBV5-4 and TRBJ2-7, with 10 bases matching TRBD2. V dropped 3 bases and J dropped 2; count of bases not matched to a gene: 5. Germline V lookup: CDR1 SGHNT, CDR2 YYREEE (reference sequence). CDR3 length: 15 residues. CDR3 sequence (DNA): TGTGCCAGCAGCTCGGGACTAGCGCGGACCTACGAGCAGTACTTC. Residues: CASSSGLARTYEQYF. Combining the CDR3 with reference TRBV5-4 and TRBJ2-7 gives the whole variable domain ETGVTQSPTHLIKTRGQQVTLRCSSQSGHNTVSWYQQALGQGPQFIFQYYREEENGRGNFPPRFSGLQFPNYSSELNVNALELDDSALYLCASSSGLARTYEQYFGPGTRLTVT.

A word on this clone: This CDR3 is also generated by other DNA sequences in the sample. V and J are TRBV7-3 and TRBJ2-3; unclear D gene. The germline V and J ends were trimmed by 6 bases and 0 bases, with 10 bases remaining between them. Germline CDR1 reads SGHTA; CDR2 reads FQGTGA. The CDR3 consists of 14 residues. CDR3 DNA: TGTGCCAGCAGTCGAGATTCTAGCACAGATACGCAGTATTTT. Its protein is CASSRDSSTDTQYF.

The chain is built from TRBV7-2 and TRBJ2-7; D is undetermined. The CDR3 has 15 amino acids. V was pared by 1 base and J by 7 bases, with 17 bases between. Germline V gene lookup returns CDR1 SGHTA and CDR2 FQGNSA. The CDR3, as DNA: TGTGCCAGCAGCTTAGGGTTTGTGCGGCCTCATGAGCAGTACTTC. Its protein product is CASSLGFVRPHEQYF.

The CDR3 nucleotides read TGTGCCAGCAGTTACGTGGGAGTTAATGAAAAACTGTTTTTT. It yields the protein CASSYVGVNEKLFF. The chain uses TRBV6-5 and TRBJ1-4; no definite D call. V shed 2 bases and J shed 4 bases, with 8 bases lying between them. Germline assignment: CDR1 MNHEY and CDR2 SVGAGI. The CDR3 consists of 14 residues.

This clone was observed once. The chain carries TRBV18 and TRBJ1-5; D might be TRBD1 (5 bases). The CDR3 totals 14 residues. CDR1 and CDR2 (germline): KGHSH, LQKENI. V was shortened by 3 bases and J by 5 bases, with 11 bases between the two germline ends. CDR3 sequence reads: CASSPAGKDQPQHF. The CDR3 DNA sequence: TGTGCCAGCTCACCGGCAGGGAAAGATCAGCCCCAGCATTTT.

This clone was seen only once. The chain joins TRBV30 to TRBJ2-2, with D perhaps assigned TRBD1 or TRBD2 (6 bases each). V was clipped by 0 bases and J by 7 bases, with 12 bases between them. Germline V CDR1 and CDR2: GTSNPN, SVGIG (reference sequence). The CDR3 covers 14 residues. The CDR3 DNA reads TGTGCCTGGAGTGTACGAAGGGGGGTCGGGGAGCTGTTTTTT. It is translated as CAWSVRRGVGELFF.

As to this clone: The same CDR3 arises from other DNA sequences in this sample as well. This chain joins TRBV6-5 and TRBJ1-3, with 7 bases fitting TRBD1. J gave up 0 bases and V 6 bases, and 5 bases lay outside the gene matches. The CDR3 extends over 15 amino acids. CDR1 and CDR2 (germline): MNHEY, SVGAGI. For the CDR3, the DNA is TGTGCCAGCAGAAGGGACAGTATCTCTGGAAACACCATATATTTT. It codes for CASRRDSISGNTIYF.

This chain joins TRBV10-3 and TRBJ2-5, with 7 positions matching TRBD1. The J call is doubtful: the DNA matches TRBJ2-7 better. Germline CDR1 is ENHRY and CDR2 is SYGVKD. The CDR3 sequence is 16 residues long. CDR3 region: CASRDRQGIATYEQYF. The CDR3, as DNA: TGTGCCAGTAGGGACCGACAGGGAATAGCGACCTACGAGCAGTACTTC.

The rearrangement uses TRBV9 and TRBJ1-1; no reliable D call. V was trimmed by 0 bases and J by 3 bases, leaving 6 bases between them. This CDR3 spans 13 amino acids. In germline, CDR1 is SGDLS, CDR2 YYNGEE. CDR3 DNA: TGTGCCAGCAGCGTAGGGGTGCACACTGAAGCTTTCTTT. It translates to CASSVGVHTEAFF.

The chain carries TRBV18 and TRBJ2-5; possibly TRBD1 for D (5 bases). The assigned J gene may be wrong: the sequence end matches TRBJ2-7 better. The CDR3 has 14 residues. The germline CDR1 and CDR2 sequences are KGHSH and LQKENI. The CDR3 DNA reads TGTGCCAGCTCACCACGGGGCGAGTCCTACGAGCAGTACTTC. This sequence encodes CASSPRGESYEQYF.

The chain couples TRBV19 to TRBJ2-7; 9 bases agree with TRBD2. The CDR3 consists of 15 residues. CDR1 and CDR2 (germline): LNHDA, SQIVND (reference sequence). With 6 bases clipped from V and 0 bases from J, the junction kept 6 bases outside the gene matches. CDR3 coding DNA: TGTGCCAGTAGGGACCTAGCGGGACGCTCCTACGAGCAGTACTTC. Encoded protein: CASRDLAGRSYEQYF. Combining the CDR3 with reference TRBV19 and TRBJ2-7 gives the whole variable domain DGGITQSPKYLFRKEGQNVTLSCEQNLNHDAMYWYRQDPGQGLRLIYYSQIVNDFQKGDIAEGYSVSREKKESFPLTVTSAQKNPTAFYLCASRDLAGRSYEQYFGPGTRLTVT.

This chain joins TRBV12-2 and TRBJ2-4. TRBV12-2 is reported as a pseudogene. This CDR3 region has 19 residues. The CDR3 reads CASRLPRARVFGAKNIQYF. CDR3 in DNA: TGTGCAAGTCGCTTACCGCGGGCCAGGGTGTTTGGAGCCAAAAACATTCAGTACTTC.

The chain joins TRBV28 to TRBJ2-5, with D perhaps being TRBD1 or TRBD2 (5 bases each). The ends were cut back, 1 base at V and 2 bases at J, with 11 bases in the middle. CDR1 and CDR2 (germline): MDHEN, SYDVKM. The CDR3 sequence is 15 residues long. CDR3 protein: CASSLLGDRQETQYF. CDR3 nucleotide sequence: TGTGCCAGCAGTTTATTGGGGGATCGGCAAGAGACCCAGTACTTC.

On this clone itself: Other DNA sequences in this sample translate to the same CDR3. The V gene is TRBV5-1, the J gene TRBJ2-7; TRBD2 agrees at 7 bases. Germline trimming cut 0 bases from V and 0 bases from J; bases unmatched to any gene: 0. CDR3 length: 14 amino acids. Germline values: CDR1 SGHRS, CDR2 YFSETQ. The chain's CDR3 is CASSLGGSSYEQYF. DNA for the CDR3: TGCGCCAGCAGCTTGGGCGGGAGCTCCTACGAGCAGTACTTC.

Concerning this clone itself: The same CDR3 can be traced to other DNA sequences in this sample. The chain uses TRBV18 and TRBJ1-2; D might be TRBD1 (5 bases). The germline gives CDR1 KGHSH, CDR2 LQKENI. This CDR3 contains 14 residues. V lost 5 bases, J lost 0 bases, and 10 bases lay in between. The CDR3 sequence is CASSSDSSNYGYTF. In DNA, the CDR3 is TGTGCCAGCTCATCCGACAGCTCTAACTATGGCTACACCTTC.

CDR3 sequence reads: CASSLGPTGGYTF. The CDR3 DNA reads as TGCGCCAGCAGCTTGGGGCCGACCGGTGGCTACACCTTC. The chain joins TRBV5-1 to TRBJ1-2; the D is unclear. The ends were cut back, 0 bases at V and 7 bases at J, with 10 bases in the middle. The length of the CDR3 is 13 residues. CDR1 is SGHRS and CDR2 is YFSETQ in the germline V gene. The full variable domain, with the rest looked up from reference TRBV5-1 and TRBJ1-2, is KAGVTQTPRYLIKTRGQQVTLSCSPISGHRSVSWYQQTPGQGLQFLFEYFSETQRNKGNFPGRFSGRQFSNSRSEMNVSTLELGDSALYLCASSLGPTGGYTFGSGTRLTVV.